This TCR beta chain derives from a study of cytomegalovirus exposure and HLA in healthy donors. Whole-study context: Most genotyped donors, approximately 77% of 398, had Caucasian-associated genetic ancestry.

Regarding donors, all were healthy bone marrow donors. A word on this clone: The target antigen is unknown.

V lost 5 bases to trimming and J lost 1 base; unmatched junction nucleotides: 9. CDR1 and CDR2 (germline): SGHTA, FQGNSA. The CDR3 is 17 amino acids. General study points: There were a few CMV-associated chains whose specificity for CMV antigens was confirmed in vitro. Clonal expansion was found to be greater in HLA-associated TCR beta chains than in equally common others in a later analysis.

Primers included in the PCR were 60 Vbeta and 13 Jbeta primers. Sequencing was performed with immunoSEQ multiplex PCR; in TCRdb, only in-frame clones are kept and a portion is missing. The data show more than 130,000 clones, around 81% seen once. The clonotype originates from a male donor in good health and CMV-seronegative. The specimen sequenced was PBMCs. This chain connects TRBV7-2 to TRBJ1-3; 9 bases agree with TRBD1. CDR3 protein: CASSPWGQGLSGNTIYF. DNA of the CDR3: TGTGCCAGCAGCCCATGGGGACAGGGACTATCTGGAAACACCATATATTTT.